The entry that follows covers one TCR beta chain sequence. The data derive from a study of monozygotic twins with inflammatory bowel disease. From germline, CDR1 is SEHNR and CDR2 FQNEAQ (reference sequence). The CDR3 sequence is 15 residues long. TCRdb reprocessed the 5' RACE reads, with one entry per CDR3 protein and no DNA. The ten top clones account for 0.95% to 1.5%, within a sample of 110,000 to 150,000 distinct CDR3 sequences. The sequence came from a human donor with ulcerative colitis or Crohn's disease, or a healthy co-twin of an affected twin (not recorded which). Sequencing was carried out using blood. This chain uses TRBV7-9 with TRBJ2-2. CDR3 sequence reads: CASSLVLMNTGELFF.